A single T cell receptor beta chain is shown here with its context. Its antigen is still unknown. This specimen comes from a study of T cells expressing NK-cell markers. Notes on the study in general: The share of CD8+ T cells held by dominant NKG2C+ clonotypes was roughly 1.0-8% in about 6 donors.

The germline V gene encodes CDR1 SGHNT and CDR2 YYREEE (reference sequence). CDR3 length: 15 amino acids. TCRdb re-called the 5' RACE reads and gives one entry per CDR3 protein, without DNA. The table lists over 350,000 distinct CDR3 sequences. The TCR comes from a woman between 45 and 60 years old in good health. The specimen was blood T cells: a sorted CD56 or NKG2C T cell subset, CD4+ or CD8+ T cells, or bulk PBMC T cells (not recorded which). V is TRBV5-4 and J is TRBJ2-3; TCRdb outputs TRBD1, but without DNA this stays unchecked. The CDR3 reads CASSSGTTGPDTQYF.